Listed below are T cell receptor beta chains from one sample, sequenced in a study of shared clonotypes between healthy human individuals. The method was immunoSEQ multiplex PCR; TCRdb's version includes in-frame clones alone and lacks a portion of them. The sample has 2 million to 2.5 million clones; about 90% are singletons. The material sequenced was naive CD4+ T cells from PBMCs. Receptor source: a man aged 18 to 35 in good health. Some clones in this sample may be carry-over from other donors' samples. Each CDR3 is given with its conserved first and last residue. A D gene is named only where the DNA matches it firmly.

cdr3_length j_call v_call d_call cdr3_nt cdr3_aa
17 TRBJ2-6 TRBV9 . TGTGCCAGCAGCGTCCGGGGCCTATTCTCTGGGGCCAACGTCCTGACTTTC CASSVRGLFSGANVLTF
13 TRBJ2-5 TRBV6-1 TRBD1 TGTGCCAGCCAGGGGGTTTTATGGGTAACCCAGTACTTC CASQGVLWVTQYF
15 TRBJ2-6 TRBV7-3 . TGTGCCAGCAGCTCCGGTCCGGCAGGGGCCAACGTCCTGACTTTC CASSSGPAGANVLTF
12 TRBJ1-1 TRBV5-6 . TGTGCCAGCAACTCCCGTTTGGCTGAAGCTTTCTTT CASNSRLAEAFF
16 TRBJ1-1 TRBV19 . TGTGCCAGTACGCGAGCGGGGGGGCAGGGGAACACTGAAGCTTTCTTT CASTRAGGQGNTEAFF
16 TRBJ2-2 TRBV11-2 . TGTGCCAGCAGCTCTCCCCGGTTGGGGGGCACCGGGGAGCTGTTTTTT CASSSPRLGGTGELFF
13 TRBJ2-7 TRBV6-1 TRBD1 TGTGCCAGCAGTCTGGGACAGAACTACGAGCAGTACTTC CASSLGQNYEQYF
13 TRBJ2-4 TRBV19 TRBD1 TGTGCCAGTAGTGCGGGACAGGAAAACATTCAGTACTTC CASSAGQENIQYF
15 TRBJ1-1 TRBV5-1 . TGCGCCAGCACCCAGTTGGACAGTGTGAACACTGAAGCTTTCTTT CASTQLDSVNTEAFF
16 TRBJ2-3 TRBV6-4 . TGTGCCAGCAGTGAGTCAGGGGACACCAACACAGATACGCAGTATTTT CASSESGDTNTDTQYF
12 TRBJ2-7 TRBV19 TRBD1 TGTGCCAGTACGCCCCGGACAGGCGAGCAGTACTTC CASTPRTGEQYF
13 TRBJ1-1 TRBV2 . TGTGCCAGCAGTGCAGAGAGGAACACTGAAGCTTTCTTT CASSAERNTEAFF
15 TRBJ1-2 TRBV27 . TGTGCCAGCAGCAATTCCCGGTTGGAGTCGAGGCGCTACACCTTC CASSNSRLESRRYTF